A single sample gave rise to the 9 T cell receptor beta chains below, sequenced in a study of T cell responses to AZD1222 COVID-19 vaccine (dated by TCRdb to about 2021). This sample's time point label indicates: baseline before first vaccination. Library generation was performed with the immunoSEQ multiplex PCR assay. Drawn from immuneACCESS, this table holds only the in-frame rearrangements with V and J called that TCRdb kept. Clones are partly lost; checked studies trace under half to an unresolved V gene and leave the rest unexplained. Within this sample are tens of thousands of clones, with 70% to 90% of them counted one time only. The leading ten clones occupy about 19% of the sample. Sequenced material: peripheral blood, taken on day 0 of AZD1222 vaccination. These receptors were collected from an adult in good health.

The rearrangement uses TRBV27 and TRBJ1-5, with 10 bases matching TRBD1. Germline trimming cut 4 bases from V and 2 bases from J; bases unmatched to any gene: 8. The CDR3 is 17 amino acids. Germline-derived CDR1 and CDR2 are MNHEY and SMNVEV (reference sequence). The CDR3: CASSSRQGARGNQPQHF. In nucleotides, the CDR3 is TGTGCCAGCAGTTCCAGACAGGGGGCGCGAGGCAATCAGCCCCAGCATTTT.

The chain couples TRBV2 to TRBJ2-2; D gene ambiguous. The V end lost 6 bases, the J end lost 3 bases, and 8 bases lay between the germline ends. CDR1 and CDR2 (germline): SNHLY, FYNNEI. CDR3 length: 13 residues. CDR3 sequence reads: CASSLADTGELFF. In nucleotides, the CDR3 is TGTGCCAGCAGCCTGGCCGACACCGGGGAGCTGTTTTTT.

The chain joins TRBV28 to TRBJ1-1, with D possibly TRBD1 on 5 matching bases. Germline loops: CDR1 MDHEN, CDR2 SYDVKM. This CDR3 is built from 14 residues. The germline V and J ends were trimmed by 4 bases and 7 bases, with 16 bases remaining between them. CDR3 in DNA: TGTGCCAGCAGTTCATCGACAGATCCTTTTGAAGCTTTCTTT. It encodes CASSSSTDPFEAFF.

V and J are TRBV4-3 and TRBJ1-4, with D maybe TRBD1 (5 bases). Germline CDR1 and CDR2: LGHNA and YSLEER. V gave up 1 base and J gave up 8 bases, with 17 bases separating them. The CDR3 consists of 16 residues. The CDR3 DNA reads TGCGCCAGCAGCCAAGGAACCCAGGGCCGAGGCGAAAAACTGTTTTTT. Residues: CASSQGTQGRGEKLFF.

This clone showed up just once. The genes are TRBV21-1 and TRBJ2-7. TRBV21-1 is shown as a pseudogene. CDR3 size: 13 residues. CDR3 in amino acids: CASPPGRSYEQYF. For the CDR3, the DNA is TGTGCCAGCCCCCCGGGCCGCTCCTACGAGCAGTACTTC.

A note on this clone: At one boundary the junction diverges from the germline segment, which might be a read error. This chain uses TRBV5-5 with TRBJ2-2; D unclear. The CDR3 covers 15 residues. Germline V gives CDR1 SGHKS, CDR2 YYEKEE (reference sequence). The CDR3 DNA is TGTGCCAGCAGCCCGTGGACCGGCTCGCCCGGCGAGCTGTTTTTT. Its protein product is CASSPWTGSPGELFF.

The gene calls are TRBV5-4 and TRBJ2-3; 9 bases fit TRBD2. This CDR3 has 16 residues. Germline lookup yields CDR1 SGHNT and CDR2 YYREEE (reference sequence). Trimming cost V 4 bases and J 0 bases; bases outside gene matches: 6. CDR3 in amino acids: CASSPSGTSSTDTQYF. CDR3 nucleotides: TGTGCCAGCAGCCCTTCAGGGACTAGCAGCACAGATACGCAGTATTTT.

CDR3 DNA sequence: TGTGCCACCAGCAGGGAGGGCCAAGAGACCCAGTACTTC. This encodes CATSREGQETQYF. This chain connects TRBV15 to TRBJ2-5; D may be TRBD2 (6 bases). Germline V gives CDR1 LNHNV, CDR2 YYDKDF (reference sequence). With 3 bases removed from V and 1 base from J, the gap between germline ends came to 6 bases. There are 13 residues in the CDR3.

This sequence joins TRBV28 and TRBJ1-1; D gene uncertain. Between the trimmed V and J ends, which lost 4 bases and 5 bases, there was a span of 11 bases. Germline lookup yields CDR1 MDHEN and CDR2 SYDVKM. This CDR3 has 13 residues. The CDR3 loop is CASSSHGNTEAFF. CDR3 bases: TGTGCCAGCAGTTCTCACGGGAATACTGAAGCTTTCTTT.